These T cell receptor beta chains were read from a single sample in a study of graft-versus-host responses after intestinal transplantation. Assay: immunoSEQ multiplex PCR; the TCRdb copy retains only in-frame clones and omits some. The top ten clones hold roughly 1.4% of a sample with 43,000 or so clones, about 94% of them seen once. Specimen: PBMCs, collected around 48 weeks after intestinal transplant. All receptors come from a human patient who received an intestinal transplant, so some T cells may come from the graft donor. CDR3s include the opening cysteine and the closing phenylalanine or tryptophan. Each record gives: J gene, D gene, clone size, V gene, CDR3 protein, CDR3 DNA. D genes are given only for firm matches. Size values are once, few and many counts, or a class for expanded clones, and some rows have none.

j_call: TRBJ1-2; d_call: NA; clone_size: few; v_call: TRBV7-1; cdr3_aa: CASSGNTYYGYTF; cdr3_nt: TGTGCCAGCAGCGGTAACACCTACTATGGCTACACCTTC
j_call: TRBJ2-1; d_call: NA; clone_size: once; v_call: TRBV11-2; cdr3_aa: CASSPNNEQFF; cdr3_nt: TGTGCCAGCAGCCCCAACAATGAGCAGTTCTTC
j_call: TRBJ1-5; d_call: NA; clone_size: NA; v_call: TRBV19; cdr3_aa: CASSISAYSNQPQHF; cdr3_nt: TGTGCCAGTAGTATAAGTGCCTATAGCAATCAGCCCCAGCATTTT
j_call: TRBJ2-7; d_call: NA; clone_size: NA; v_call: TRBV10-1; cdr3_aa: CASSESDTAPLYEQYF; cdr3_nt: TGCGCCAGCAGTGAGTCGGATACAGCTCCCCTCTACGAGCAGTACTTC
j_call: TRBJ1-4; d_call: NA; clone_size: NA; v_call: TRBV27; cdr3_aa: CASSSNGPNEKLFF; cdr3_nt: TGTGCCAGCAGTTCTAACGGTCCCAATGAAAAACTGTTTTTT
j_call: TRBJ2-7; d_call: NA; clone_size: once; v_call: TRBV9; cdr3_aa: CASSVGIGSYEQYF; cdr3_nt: TGTGCCAGCAGCGTAGGCATCGGTTCCTACGAGCAGTACTTC
j_call: TRBJ2-1; d_call: NA; clone_size: NA; v_call: TRBV10-3; cdr3_aa: CATRVGGNEQFF; cdr3_nt: TGTGCCACTAGGGTCGGTGGGAATGAGCAGTTCTTC
j_call: TRBJ2-1; d_call: NA; clone_size: NA; v_call: TRBV9; cdr3_aa: CASSGTLQLRTNEQFF; cdr3_nt: TGTGCCAGCAGCGGAACCCTTCAGCTCCGGACCAATGAGCAGTTCTTC
j_call: TRBJ1-1; d_call: NA; clone_size: NA; v_call: TRBV9; cdr3_aa: CASSVDGSYTEAFF; cdr3_nt: TGTGCCAGCAGCGTAGACGGGAGCTACACTGAAGCTTTCTTT
j_call: TRBJ2-3; d_call: NA; clone_size: NA; v_call: TRBV29-1; cdr3_aa: CSVEGEPHSWTDTQYF; cdr3_nt: TGCAGCGTTGAAGGGGAACCACATTCTTGGACAGATACGCAGTATTTT
j_call: TRBJ2-5; d_call: TRBD2; clone_size: NA; v_call: TRBV7-3; cdr3_aa: CASSSTGRAGETQYF; cdr3_nt: TGTGCCAGCAGCTCTACCGGGAGGGCCGGGGAGACCCAGTACTTC
j_call: TRBJ2-7; d_call: TRBD1; clone_size: NA; v_call: TRBV9; cdr3_aa: CASSVADRVSHEQYF; cdr3_nt: TGTGCCAGCAGCGTGGCCGACAGGGTTTCCCACGAGCAGTACTTC
j_call: TRBJ2-7; d_call: TRBD2; clone_size: NA; v_call: TRBV7-6; cdr3_aa: CASSPGLAGVVYEQYF; cdr3_nt: TGTGCCAGCAGCCCGGGACTAGCGGGAGTAGTCTACGAGCAGTACTTC
j_call: TRBJ1-2; d_call: NA; clone_size: NA; v_call: TRBV4-1; cdr3_aa: CASSQVGVLYGYTF; cdr3_nt: TGCGCCAGCAGCCAAGTCGGGGTATTGTATGGCTACACCTTC
j_call: TRBJ2-7; d_call: NA; clone_size: NA; v_call: TRBV27; cdr3_aa: CASSHRDLYYEQYF; cdr3_nt: TGTGCCAGCAGCCACCGGGACTTATACTACGAGCAGTACTTC
j_call: TRBJ1-1; d_call: NA; clone_size: NA; v_call: TRBV6-1; cdr3_aa: CASTRTAQGNTEAFF; cdr3_nt: TGTGCCAGCACTAGGACAGCACAAGGGAACACTGAAGCTTTCTTT
j_call: TRBJ2-7; d_call: NA; clone_size: NA; v_call: TRBV29-1; cdr3_aa: CSVEARADEQYF; cdr3_nt: TGCAGCGTTGAAGCTCGCGCGGACGAGCAGTACTTC
j_call: TRBJ2-5; d_call: NA; clone_size: NA; v_call: TRBV13; cdr3_aa: CASSFGPGETQYF; cdr3_nt: TGTGCCAGCAGCTTCGGCCCGGGAGAGACCCAGTACTTC
j_call: TRBJ1-1; d_call: NA; clone_size: NA; v_call: TRBV7-2; cdr3_aa: CASSLVDGGAFF; cdr3_nt: TGTGCCAGCAGCTTAGTGGACGGGGGAGCTTTCTTT
j_call: TRBJ2-1; d_call: TRBD1; clone_size: NA; v_call: TRBV5-1; cdr3_aa: CASSLYRGQKVGQFF; cdr3_nt: TGCGCCAGCAGCCTCTACAGGGGGCAAAAGGTCGGACAGTTCTTC
j_call: TRBJ1-6; d_call: NA; clone_size: NA; v_call: TRBV13; cdr3_aa: CASSLVQGSTYNSPLHF; cdr3_nt: TGTGCCAGCAGCTTAGTCCAGGGTAGCACCTATAATTCACCCCTCCACTTT
j_call: TRBJ2-7; d_call: NA; clone_size: NA; v_call: TRBV5-1; cdr3_aa: CASSGQTSYEQYF; cdr3_nt: TGCGCCAGCAGTGGACAGACCTCCTACGAGCAGTACTTC
j_call: TRBJ1-4; d_call: NA; clone_size: NA; v_call: TRBV10-2; cdr3_aa: CASSESLIGRQEKLFF; cdr3_nt: TGCGCCAGCAGTGAGTCTCTGATCGGACGACAAGAAAAACTGTTTTTT
j_call: TRBJ1-1; d_call: TRBD1; clone_size: NA; v_call: TRBV6-5; cdr3_aa: CASSFETGRIPEAFF; cdr3_nt: TGTGCCAGCAGTTTCGAGACAGGGAGAATACCTGAAGCTTTCTTT
j_call: TRBJ2-7; d_call: TRBD1; clone_size: NA; v_call: TRBV5-1; cdr3_aa: CASSPRQGPAYEQYF; cdr3_nt: TGCGCCAGCAGCCCGAGACAGGGGCCCGCCTACGAGCAGTACTTC
j_call: TRBJ1-2; d_call: TRBD1; clone_size: NA; v_call: TRBV6-1; cdr3_aa: CASRGDRGYYGYTF; cdr3_nt: TGTGCCAGCAGGGGCGACAGGGGGTACTATGGCTACACCTTC
j_call: TRBJ2-2; d_call: NA; clone_size: NA; v_call: TRBV2; cdr3_aa: CASSVYGVITGELFF; cdr3_nt: TGTGCCAGCAGTGTATACGGGGTGATCACCGGGGAGCTGTTTTTT
j_call: TRBJ2-1; d_call: NA; clone_size: NA; v_call: TRBV6-6; cdr3_aa: CASSYSTALEQFF; cdr3_nt: TGTGCCAGCAGTTACTCGACGGCTCTGGAGCAGTTCTTC
j_call: TRBJ2-1; d_call: NA; clone_size: once; v_call: TRBV10-2; cdr3_aa: CASSESGTTYNEQFF; cdr3_nt: TGCGCCAGCAGTGAGTCTGGGACAACCTACAATGAGCAGTTCTTC
j_call: TRBJ2-7; d_call: NA; clone_size: NA; v_call: TRBV6-5; cdr3_aa: CASRTGGAQYF; cdr3_nt: TGTGCCAGCAGGACCGGGGGTGCGCAGTACTTC
j_call: TRBJ2-7; d_call: TRBD1; clone_size: NA; v_call: TRBV2; cdr3_aa: CASSDFGTGGHEQYF; cdr3_nt: TGTGCCAGCAGTGACTTCGGGACAGGGGGCCACGAGCAGTACTTC
j_call: TRBJ2-3; d_call: TRBD2; clone_size: NA; v_call: TRBV10-1; cdr3_aa: CASSEAGLTDTQYF; cdr3_nt: TGCGCCAGCAGTGAAGCGGGACTCACAGATACGCAGTATTTT
j_call: TRBJ2-7; d_call: TRBD1; clone_size: NA; v_call: TRBV7-2; cdr3_aa: CASTYDRGKTYEQYF; cdr3_nt: TGTGCCAGCACCTACGACAGGGGAAAAACCTACGAGCAGTACTTC
j_call: TRBJ2-7; d_call: TRBD2; clone_size: NA; v_call: TRBV7-9; cdr3_aa: CASSSRPPLAGGPNEQYF; cdr3_nt: TGTGCCAGCAGCTCCCGCCCCCCACTAGCGGGGGGGCCCAACGAGCAGTACTTC
j_call: TRBJ2-7; d_call: NA; clone_size: NA; v_call: TRBV19; cdr3_aa: CASSSPGSGEQYF; cdr3_nt: TGTGCCAGTAGTTCCCCCGGCAGTGGGGAGCAGTACTTC
j_call: TRBJ2-7; d_call: NA; clone_size: NA; v_call: TRBV9; cdr3_aa: CASSSTGASSYEQYF; cdr3_nt: TGTGCCAGCAGCTCAACGGGGGCTTCGAGCTACGAGCAGTACTTC
j_call: TRBJ2-5; d_call: TRBD1; clone_size: NA; v_call: TRBV6-5; cdr3_aa: CASSYGQGFFETQYF; cdr3_nt: TGTGCCAGCAGTTATGGACAGGGTTTTTTTGAGACCCAGTACTTC
j_call: TRBJ1-6; d_call: NA; clone_size: NA; v_call: TRBV18; cdr3_aa: CASSPEWNSPLHF; cdr3_nt: TGTGCCAGCTCACCAGAGTGGAATTCACCCCTCCACTTT
j_call: TRBJ1-1; d_call: NA; clone_size: once; v_call: TRBV28; cdr3_aa: CASISGLPGTEAFF; cdr3_nt: TGTGCCAGCATCAGTGGCCTGCCGGGTACTGAAGCTTTCTTT
j_call: TRBJ2-3; d_call: NA; clone_size: NA; v_call: TRBV4-2; cdr3_aa: CASTERLSETDTQYF; cdr3_nt: TGTGCCAGCACTGAGCGACTATCGGAGACAGATACGCAGTATTTT
j_call: TRBJ1-1; d_call: NA; clone_size: NA; v_call: TRBV27; cdr3_aa: CASSLSAGLEAFF; cdr3_nt: TGTGCCAGCAGTTTATCTGCGGGACTTGAAGCTTTCTTT
j_call: TRBJ2-5; d_call: NA; clone_size: NA; v_call: TRBV5-1; cdr3_aa: CASSFEGGPQETQYF; cdr3_nt: TGCGCCAGCAGCTTCGAGGGGGGGCCTCAAGAGACCCAGTACTTC
j_call: TRBJ2-1; d_call: TRBD2; clone_size: few; v_call: TRBV6-1; cdr3_aa: CASRPSGSYNEQFF; cdr3_nt: TGTGCCAGCAGGCCTAGCGGCTCCTACAATGAGCAGTTCTTC
j_call: TRBJ2-3; d_call: TRBD2; clone_size: NA; v_call: TRBV6-1; cdr3_aa: CASTEASGRDTQYF; cdr3_nt: TGTGCCAGCACCGAGGCTAGCGGGAGAGATACGCAGTATTTT
j_call: TRBJ1-2; d_call: TRBD1; clone_size: NA; v_call: TRBV5-6; cdr3_aa: CASSLRGTGDNYGYTF; cdr3_nt: TGTGCCAGCAGCTTGAGGGGGACAGGGGATAACTATGGCTACACCTTC
j_call: TRBJ1-1; d_call: NA; clone_size: once; v_call: TRBV6-6; cdr3_aa: CASSSLGAVNTEAFF; cdr3_nt: TGTGCCAGCAGTTCCCTCGGGGCCGTGAACACTGAAGCTTTCTTT
j_call: TRBJ2-7; d_call: NA; clone_size: NA; v_call: TRBV18; cdr3_aa: CASSPPINYTYEQYF; cdr3_nt: TGTGCCAGCTCACCACCGATAAACTATACCTACGAGCAGTACTTC
j_call: TRBJ2-2; d_call: NA; clone_size: NA; v_call: TRBV2; cdr3_aa: CASRQGGIRVNTGELFF; cdr3_nt: TGTGCCAGCAGGCAAGGGGGAATCAGGGTGAACACCGGGGAGCTGTTTTTT
j_call: TRBJ2-5; d_call: TRBD1; clone_size: NA; v_call: TRBV15; cdr3_aa: CATTRDRVETQYF; cdr3_nt: TGTGCCACCACCCGGGACAGGGTCGAGACCCAGTACTTC
j_call: TRBJ2-1; d_call: TRBD1; clone_size: NA; v_call: TRBV6-6; cdr3_aa: CASSWTGENEQFF; cdr3_nt: TGTGCCAGCAGTTGGACAGGGGAAAATGAGCAGTTCTTC
j_call: TRBJ1-1; d_call: NA; clone_size: NA; v_call: TRBV11-2; cdr3_aa: CASSDGPGRGTEAFF; cdr3_nt: TGTGCCAGCAGCGACGGACCGGGACGGGGCACTGAAGCTTTCTTT
j_call: TRBJ2-1; d_call: NA; clone_size: NA; v_call: TRBV9; cdr3_aa: CASSAYRERDEQFF; cdr3_nt: TGTGCCAGCAGCGCTTACCGGGAGCGGGATGAGCAGTTCTTC
j_call: TRBJ1-1; d_call: TRBD1; clone_size: NA; v_call: TRBV6-5; cdr3_aa: CASLDREGTEAFF; cdr3_nt: TGTGCCAGCTTGGACAGGGAAGGCACTGAAGCTTTCTTT
j_call: TRBJ2-4; d_call: NA; clone_size: NA; v_call: TRBV5-4; cdr3_aa: CASSPGPVLAKNIQYF; cdr3_nt: TGTGCCAGCAGCCCTGGTCCGGTTCTAGCCAAAAACATTCAGTACTTC
j_call: TRBJ1-1; d_call: TRBD1; clone_size: NA; v_call: TRBV7-9; cdr3_aa: CASSNNRGLANTEAFF; cdr3_nt: TGTGCCAGCAGCAATAACAGGGGGCTGGCGAACACTGAAGCTTTCTTT